Below are 25 T cell receptor beta chains sequenced from a single sample in a study of graft-versus-host responses after intestinal transplantation. Only in-frame clones appear in the TCRdb table, and some are missing; sequencing was by immunoSEQ multiplex PCR. This sample has more than 15,000 clones; 38% occur once, and the top ten carry 3% to 4%. With around 200,000 irradiated, violet-dye-labeled stimulator cells, around 200,000 CFSE-labeled responder cells were plated. Sequenced here: alloreactive CD8+ T cells from a mixed lymphocyte reaction culture, sampled before intestinal transplant. This sample's subset: CFSE-low proliferating T cells sorted from roughly 6-day pre-transplant mixed lymphocyte reaction (GvH or HvG direction). These receptors originate from a human patient who received an intestinal transplant.

The chain has TRBV27 and TRBJ2-1, with a weak D call TRBD1 (5 bases). Trimming removed 6 bases from V and 7 bases from J, with 22 bases in between. The CDR3 is 16 amino acids. Germline lookup yields CDR1 MNHEY and CDR2 SMNVEV (reference sequence). Written as DNA, the CDR3 is TGTGCCAGCAGCGAACTACAGGCATCCAGTTTAAATGAGCAGTTCTTC. Protein: CASSELQASSLNEQFF.

This clone is labeled as medium-sized (0.01 to 0.1%). The chain employs TRBV28 and TRBJ1-4; no clear D. Germline CDR1 is MDHEN and CDR2 is SYDVKM. CDR3 length equals 14 residues. V dropped 5 bases and J dropped 4 bases, with 11 bases sitting between them. CDR3 region: CASSTIVGNEKLFF. As DNA, the CDR3 is TGTGCCAGCAGTACTATAGTCGGTAATGAAAAACTGTTTTTT.

The genes are TRBV4-1 and TRBJ2-2; D may be TRBD2 (6 bases). V was clipped by 1 base and J by 4 bases, with 13 bases between them. CDR3 length: 16 residues. The germline gives CDR1 MGHRA, CDR2 YSYEKL. This CDR3 is CASSQGLVQPTGELFF. The CDR3 DNA reads as TGCGCCAGCAGCCAAGGACTAGTCCAGCCCACCGGGGAGCTGTTTTTT.

V is TRBV9 and J is TRBJ1-6; 8 bases map to TRBD1. The CDR3 runs to 19 residues. Germline CDR1 SGDLS, CDR2 YYNGEE. The trim removed 4 bases at V and 5 bases at J, leaving 17 bases unmatched. CDR3 amino acids: CASSSLDRDRLYDNSPLHF. The CDR3 DNA is TGTGCCAGCAGCTCTCTGGACAGGGATCGTCTCTACGATAATTCACCCCTCCACTTT.

This clone appeared a few times. The chain is built from TRBV7-6 and TRBJ2-1; D unresolved. Between the trimmed V and J ends, which lost 3 bases and 0 bases, there was a span of 15 bases. This CDR3 contains 17 residues. Germline-derived CDR1 and CDR2 are SGHVS and FNYEAQ. CDR3 residues: CASSLLAGLSSYNEQFF. For the CDR3, the DNA is TGTGCCAGCAGCTTGTTGGCCGGGTTAAGCTCCTACAATGAGCAGTTCTTC.

The J gene is TRBJ2-7, the V gene TRBV6-6, with D unresolved. Germline CDR1 MNHNY, CDR2 SVGAGI (reference sequence). CDR3 length equals 13 residues. V lost 2 bases to trimming and J lost 2 bases, with 7 bases between them. CDR3 amino acids: CASSYGQTYEQYF. In nucleotides, the CDR3 is TGTGCCAGCAGTTACGGCCAAACCTACGAGCAGTACTTC.

The chain employs TRBV4-3 and TRBJ2-7; possible D gene TRBD1, 5 bases. The V end lost 3 bases, the J end lost 0 bases, and 9 bases lay between the germline ends. The CDR3 is made up of 14 amino acids. Germline values: CDR1 LGHNA, CDR2 YSLEER. As DNA, the CDR3 is TGCGCCAGCAGCCAGGGGCAGGGCTCCTACGAGCAGTACTTC. Amino acid sequence: CASSQGQGSYEQYF.

The rearrangement joins TRBV19 to TRBJ2-7, with D uncertain. The CDR3 runs 8 residues. The germline V and J ends were trimmed by 8 bases and 13 bases, with 9 bases remaining between them. Germline V CDR1 and CDR2: LNHDA, SQIVND (reference sequence). DNA for the CDR3: TGTGCCAGTCGACTGGATTACTTC. It codes for CASRLDYF.

This clone was picked up a small number of times. J is TRBJ2-1 and V is TRBV27; 10 bases are shared with TRBD2. The CDR3 consists of 14 residues. Looked up from germline, CDR1 is MNHEY and CDR2 is SMNVEV (reference sequence). The junction had 3 bases not matched to a gene; V was cut back by 8 bases and J by 2 bases. This CDR3 is CASGLADTYNEQFF. The CDR3 coding sequence is TGTGCCAGCGGACTAGCGGATACCTACAATGAGCAGTTCTTC.

The rearrangement links TRBV30 to TRBJ1-2; possibly TRBD1 for D (5 bases). Trimming shortened V by 4 bases and J by 0 bases, and 12 bases separated the two germline ends. Germline-derived CDR1 and CDR2 are GTSNPN and SVGIG (reference sequence). The CDR3 totals 14 residues. DNA of the CDR3: TGTGCCTGGAACGGGGACGGTTCTAACTATGGCTACACCTTC. It specifies CAWNGDGSNYGYTF.

This clone has a handful of counts. CDR3 protein: CASSKSPDKQYF. For the CDR3, the DNA is TGTGCCAGCAGCAAATCCCCAGACAAACAGTACTTC. The chain uses TRBV21-1 and TRBJ2-4; TRBD1 is the table's D call and was not checked against the DNA. TRBV21-1 is marked as a pseudogene. CDR3 length: 12 residues.

This clone is categorized as medium-sized. This chain links TRBV27 with TRBJ2-7; D unresolved. This CDR3 contains 13 residues. V shed 2 bases and J shed 1 base, with 6 bases lying between them. CDR1 and CDR2 from the germline V gene are MNHEY and SMNVEV (reference sequence). The CDR3 coding sequence is TGTGCCAGCAGTTTAGCCGGATCCTACGAGCAGTACTTC. It specifies CASSLAGSYEQYF.

The chain has TRBV6-5 and TRBJ2-1; D is uncertain. The CDR3 is made up of 14 amino acids. Looked up from germline, CDR1 is MNHEY and CDR2 is SVGAGI. V dropped 2 bases and J dropped 5 bases, with 10 bases sitting between them. In DNA form, the CDR3 reads TGTGCCAGCAGTTACGTTCAGAGAGACAATGAGCAGTTCTTC. Translating it yields CASSYVQRDNEQFF.

This clone is deemed medium-sized. The chain joins TRBV27 to TRBJ1-1, with TRBD1 identical over 8 bases. With 4 bases clipped from V and 5 bases from J, the junction kept 9 bases outside the gene matches. Germline V gives CDR1 MNHEY, CDR2 SMNVEV (reference sequence). This CDR3 is built from 15 residues. The CDR3 spells CASSSIAGGWTEAFF. CDR3 nucleotide sequence: TGTGCCAGCAGTTCGATCGCAGGGGGCTGGACTGAAGCTTTCTTT.

This chain joins TRBV11-1 and TRBJ1-3, with D possibly being TRBD1 (6 bases). The ends were cut back, 5 bases at V and 4 bases at J, with 15 bases in the middle. This CDR3 comprises 15 residues. In germline, CDR1 is SGHAT, CDR2 FQDESV (reference sequence). The DNA for the CDR3 is TGTGCCAGCAGCCACATGCCAGGGGACGGAAACACCATATATTTT. Residues: CASSHMPGDGNTIYF.

This clone was seen just once. The chain combines TRBV18 with TRBJ1-6; 9 bases are shared with TRBD1. Germline lookup yields CDR1 KGHSH and CDR2 LQKENI. The trim removed 6 bases at V and 9 bases at J, leaving 15 bases unmatched. CDR3 length: 17 residues. CDR3 DNA: TGTGCCAGCTCTGGTCGGGAGGCACAGGGGGCGGCTTCACCCCTCCACTTT. Its translation is CASSGREAQGAASPLHF.

V usage is TRBV5-4 and J usage is TRBJ2-3; 8 bases fit TRBD1. The germline V gene has CDR1 SGHNT and CDR2 YYREEE (reference sequence). The CDR3 has 18 amino acids. The V and J ends lost 4 bases and 1 base, in that order; junction bases with no gene match: 14. CDR3 loop: CASSPPGQVLLGTDTQYF. The CDR3 DNA sequence: TGTGCCAGCAGCCCCCCGGGACAGGTGCTCCTCGGCACAGATACGCAGTATTTT.

The rearrangement uses TRBV5-4 and TRBJ2-7, with D uncertain. Germline V CDR1 and CDR2: SGHNT, YYREEE (reference sequence). Trimming cost V 2 bases and J 3 bases, with 9 bases left between them. This CDR3 spans 13 amino acids. This CDR3 is CASSFGVLYEQYF. The CDR3 DNA is TGTGCCAGCAGCTTTGGGGTCCTCTACGAGCAGTACTTC.

This clone was counted a few times. The chain couples TRBV2 to TRBJ2-3; TRBD1 or TRBD2 may be the D gene (6 bases each). CDR3 size: 15 residues. V was cut by 4 bases and J by 5 bases, with 16 bases left in between. Germline loops: CDR1 SNHLY, CDR2 FYNNEI. CDR3 bases: TGTGCCAGCAGTGGGGGGGCTCTCCGAGGAGATACGCAGTATTTT. The encoded protein is CASSGGALRGDTQYF.

This clone was counted between two and nine times. The chain couples TRBV18 to TRBJ2-1; 10 bases are shared with TRBD2. J lost 6 bases, V lost 7 bases, and 6 bases had no gene match. The CDR3 runs 14 residues. The germline V gene has CDR1 KGHSH and CDR2 LQKENI. DNA for the CDR3: TGTGCCAGCTACGAGCGGGAGGGCATCAATGAGCAGTTCTTC. It yields the protein CASYEREGINEQFF.

This chain uses TRBV4-1 with TRBJ2-1; D is possibly TRBD2 (6 bases). Trimming removed 3 bases from V and 9 bases from J, with 12 bases in between. The CDR3 is 13 amino acids. Germline values: CDR1 MGHRA, CDR2 YSYEKL. The CDR3 loop is CASSHGGAVEQFF. The CDR3 DNA is TGCGCCAGCAGCCACGGGGGAGCTGTTGAGCAGTTCTTC.

The V call is TRBV15, the J call TRBJ2-5; TRBD2 agrees at 11 bases. With the DNA end fitting TRBJ2-7 better, the J assignment may be wrong. From germline, CDR1 is LNHNV and CDR2 YYDKDF (reference sequence). The CDR3 is 14 amino acids. CDR3 in DNA: TGTGCCACCAGCGGGACTAGCGGAACCTACGAGCAGTACTTC. Translating it yields CATSGTSGTYEQYF.

The chain carries TRBV2 and TRBJ2-5, with TRBD1 matching 8 bases. The J call may be incorrect, as the DNA end agrees better with TRBJ2-7. This CDR3 comprises 15 residues. CDR1 SNHLY and CDR2 FYNNEI come from the germline V gene. The CDR3 reads CANLPDRGLPYEQYF. In DNA form, the CDR3 reads TGTGCCAACCTACCAGACAGGGGTCTTCCCTACGAGCAGTACTTC.

The chain carries TRBV4-3 and TRBJ2-7; no reliable D call. Germline V CDR1 and CDR2: LGHNA, YSLEER. The CDR3 has 16 amino acids. V dropped 1 base and J dropped 2 bases, with 15 bases sitting between them. CDR3 coding DNA: TGCGCCAGCAGCCAAGTAGCCTCCCGAGCAACCTACGAGCAGTACTTC. This encodes CASSQVASRATYEQYF.

V usage is TRBV4-1 and J usage is TRBJ2-1; D is uncertain. The CDR3 spans 14 residues. Looked up from germline, CDR1 is MGHRA and CDR2 is YSYEKL. The V and J ends lost 0 bases and 9 bases respectively, with 12 bases between them. This CDR3 reads CASSQDKGGGEQFF. The CDR3 DNA sequence: TGCGCCAGCAGCCAAGATAAGGGCGGTGGTGAGCAGTTCTTC.